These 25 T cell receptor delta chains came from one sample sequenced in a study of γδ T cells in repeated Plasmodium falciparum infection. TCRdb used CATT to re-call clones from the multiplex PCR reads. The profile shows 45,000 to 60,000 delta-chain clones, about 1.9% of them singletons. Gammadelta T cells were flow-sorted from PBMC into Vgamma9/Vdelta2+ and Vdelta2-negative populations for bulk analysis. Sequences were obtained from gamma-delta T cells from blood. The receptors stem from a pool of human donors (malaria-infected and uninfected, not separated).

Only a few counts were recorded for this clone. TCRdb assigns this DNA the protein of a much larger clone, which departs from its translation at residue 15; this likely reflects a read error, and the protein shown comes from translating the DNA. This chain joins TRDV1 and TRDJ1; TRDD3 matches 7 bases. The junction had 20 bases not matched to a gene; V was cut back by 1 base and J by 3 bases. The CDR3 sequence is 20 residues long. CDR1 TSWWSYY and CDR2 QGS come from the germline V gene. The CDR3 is CALGEHTFFTGELLADKLIF. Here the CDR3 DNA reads TGTGCTCTTGGGGAACATACCTTCTTCACTGGGGAGCTTCTCGCCGATAAACTCATCTTT.

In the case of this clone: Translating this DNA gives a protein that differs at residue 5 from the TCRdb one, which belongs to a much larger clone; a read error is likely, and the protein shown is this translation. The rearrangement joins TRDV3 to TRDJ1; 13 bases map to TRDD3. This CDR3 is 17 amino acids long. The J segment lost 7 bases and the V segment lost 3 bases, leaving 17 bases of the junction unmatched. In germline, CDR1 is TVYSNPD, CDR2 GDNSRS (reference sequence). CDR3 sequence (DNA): TGTGCCTTCCCCAAGCTACGTACTGGGGGATACGATGGTAAACTCATCTTT. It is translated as CAFPKLRTGGYDGKLIF.

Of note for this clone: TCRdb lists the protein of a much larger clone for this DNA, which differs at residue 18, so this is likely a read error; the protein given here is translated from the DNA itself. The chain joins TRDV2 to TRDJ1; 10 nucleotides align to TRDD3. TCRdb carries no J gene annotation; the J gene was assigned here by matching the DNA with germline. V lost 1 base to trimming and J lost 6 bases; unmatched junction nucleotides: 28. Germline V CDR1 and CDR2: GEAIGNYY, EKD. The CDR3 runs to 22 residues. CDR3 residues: CACDTVGSVKTSLGDSTNKLIF. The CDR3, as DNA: TGTGCCTGTGACACGGTGGGCTCAGTGAAGACTTCACTGGGGGATTCAACCAATAAACTCATCTTT.

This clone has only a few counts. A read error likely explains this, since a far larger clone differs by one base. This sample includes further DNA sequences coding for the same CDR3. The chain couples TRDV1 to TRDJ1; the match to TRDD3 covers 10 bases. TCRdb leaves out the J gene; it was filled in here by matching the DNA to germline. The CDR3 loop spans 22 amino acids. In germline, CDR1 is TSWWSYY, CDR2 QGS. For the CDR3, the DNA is TGCGCTCTTGGGGAACTAGTTGGCCTGAGCGACCTCACTGGGGGATACACCGATAAACTCATCTTT. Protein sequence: CALGELVGLSDLTGGYTDKLIF.

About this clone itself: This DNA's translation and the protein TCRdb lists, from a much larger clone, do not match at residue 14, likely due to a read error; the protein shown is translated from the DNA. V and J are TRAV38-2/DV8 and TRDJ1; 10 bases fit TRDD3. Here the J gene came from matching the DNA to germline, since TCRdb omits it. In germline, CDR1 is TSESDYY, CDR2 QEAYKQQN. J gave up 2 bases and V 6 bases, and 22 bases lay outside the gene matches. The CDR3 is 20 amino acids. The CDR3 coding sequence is TGTGCTTATAAAGGGCCCCGCTACTGGGGGATCCTTCCCGAGACCGATAAACTCATCTTT. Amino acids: CAYKGPRYWGILPETDKLIF.

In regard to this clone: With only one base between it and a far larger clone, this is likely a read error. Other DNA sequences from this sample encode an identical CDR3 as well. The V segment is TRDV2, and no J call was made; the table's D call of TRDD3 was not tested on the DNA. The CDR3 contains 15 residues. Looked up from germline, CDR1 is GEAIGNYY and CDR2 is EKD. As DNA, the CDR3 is TGTGCCTGTGATTCACTGGGGATGAACACCGATAAACTTATCTTT. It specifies CACDSLGMNTDKLIF.

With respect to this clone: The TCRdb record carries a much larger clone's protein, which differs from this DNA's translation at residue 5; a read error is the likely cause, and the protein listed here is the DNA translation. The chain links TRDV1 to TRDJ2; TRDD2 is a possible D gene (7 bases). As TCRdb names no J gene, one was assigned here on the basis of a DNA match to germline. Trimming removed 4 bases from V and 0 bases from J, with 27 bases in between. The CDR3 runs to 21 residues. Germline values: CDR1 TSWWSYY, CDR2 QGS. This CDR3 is CALGGLQFLRWGVPLTAQLFF. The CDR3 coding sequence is TGTGCTCTTGGGGGACTTCAATTCCTACGATGGGGGGTCCCTTTGACAGCACAACTCTTCTTT.

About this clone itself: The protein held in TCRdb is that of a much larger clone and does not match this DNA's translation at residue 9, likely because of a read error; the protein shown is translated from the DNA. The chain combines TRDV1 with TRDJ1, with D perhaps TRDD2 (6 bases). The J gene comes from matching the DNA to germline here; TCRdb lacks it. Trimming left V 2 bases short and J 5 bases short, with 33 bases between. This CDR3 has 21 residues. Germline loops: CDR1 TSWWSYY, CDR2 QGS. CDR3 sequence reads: CALGEKVPHFLLGPSGDKLIF. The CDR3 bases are TGTGCTCTTGGGGAAAAAGTCCCCCACTTCCTTCTTGGACCCTCGGGGGATAAACTCATCTTT.

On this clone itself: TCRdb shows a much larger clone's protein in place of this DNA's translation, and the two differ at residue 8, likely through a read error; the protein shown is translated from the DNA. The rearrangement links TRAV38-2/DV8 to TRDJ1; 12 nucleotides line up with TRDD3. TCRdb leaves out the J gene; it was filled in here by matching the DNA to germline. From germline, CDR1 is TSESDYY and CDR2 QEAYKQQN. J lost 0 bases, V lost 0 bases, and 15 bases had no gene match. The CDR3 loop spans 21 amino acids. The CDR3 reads CAYRSAVHFQLGDTYTDKLIF. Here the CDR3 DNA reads TGTGCTTATAGGAGCGCGGTACATTTCCAACTGGGGGATACCTACACCGATAAACTCATCTTT.

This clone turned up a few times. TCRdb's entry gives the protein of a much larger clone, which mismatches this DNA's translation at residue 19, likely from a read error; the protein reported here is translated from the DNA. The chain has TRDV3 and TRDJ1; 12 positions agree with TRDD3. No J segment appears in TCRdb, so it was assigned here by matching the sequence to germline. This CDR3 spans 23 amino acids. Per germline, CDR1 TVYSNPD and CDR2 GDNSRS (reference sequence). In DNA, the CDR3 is TGTGCCTTTAGGCTGTACCCTACGCTGAAACACTGGGGGATACCGAAGTACACCGGTAAACTCATCTTT. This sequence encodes CAFRLYPTLKHWGIPKYTGKLIF.

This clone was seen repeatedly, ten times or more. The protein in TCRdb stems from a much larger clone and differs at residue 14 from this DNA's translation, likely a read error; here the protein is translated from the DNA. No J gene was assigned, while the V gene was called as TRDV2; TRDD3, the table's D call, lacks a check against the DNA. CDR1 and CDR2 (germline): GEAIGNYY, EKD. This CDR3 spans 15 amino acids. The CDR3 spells CACDGLGDRENKLTF. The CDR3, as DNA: TGTGCCTGTGACGGGCTGGGGGATAGAGAAAACAAACTCACCTTT.

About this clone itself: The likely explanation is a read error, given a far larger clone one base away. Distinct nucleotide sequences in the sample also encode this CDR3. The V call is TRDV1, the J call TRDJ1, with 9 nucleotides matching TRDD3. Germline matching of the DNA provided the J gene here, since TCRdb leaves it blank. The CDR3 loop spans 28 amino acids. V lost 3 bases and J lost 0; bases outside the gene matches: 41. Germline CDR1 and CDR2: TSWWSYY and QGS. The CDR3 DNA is TGTGCTCTTGGGGACTGGGGGAATAACTTTCCTCTTGAGTGGGGGATAAGACCTGCAGGTCTGTACACCGATAAACTCATCTTT. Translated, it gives CALGDWGNNFPLEWGIRPAGLYTDKLIF.

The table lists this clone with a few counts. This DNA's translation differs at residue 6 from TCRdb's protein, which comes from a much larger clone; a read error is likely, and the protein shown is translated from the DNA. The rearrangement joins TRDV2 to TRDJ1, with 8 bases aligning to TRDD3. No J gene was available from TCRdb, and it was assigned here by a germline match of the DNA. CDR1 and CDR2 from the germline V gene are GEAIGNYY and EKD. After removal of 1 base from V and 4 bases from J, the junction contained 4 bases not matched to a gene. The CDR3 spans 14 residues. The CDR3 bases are TGTGCCTGTGACACTCCCGGGGGATACGATAAACTCATCTTT. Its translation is CACDTPGGYDKLIF.

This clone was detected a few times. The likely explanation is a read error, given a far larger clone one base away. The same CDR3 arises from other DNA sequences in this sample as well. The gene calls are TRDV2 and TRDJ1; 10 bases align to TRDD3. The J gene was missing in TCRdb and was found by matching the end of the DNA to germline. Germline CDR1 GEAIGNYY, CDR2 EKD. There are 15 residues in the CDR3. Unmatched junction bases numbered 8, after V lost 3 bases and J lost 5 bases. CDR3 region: CACDPLGDTADKLIF. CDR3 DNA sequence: TGTGCCTGTGACCCCTTGGGGGATACAGCGGATAAACTCATCTTT.

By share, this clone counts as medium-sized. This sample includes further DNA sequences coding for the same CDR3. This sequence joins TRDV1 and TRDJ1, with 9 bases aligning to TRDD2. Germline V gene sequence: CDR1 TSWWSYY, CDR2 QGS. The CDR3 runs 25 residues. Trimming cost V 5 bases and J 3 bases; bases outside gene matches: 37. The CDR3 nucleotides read TGTGCTCTTGGGAACCCCCTTCCTACAGTCCTCTACTTACTGGGTTCGATAGGAGCATCCGATAAACTCATCTTT. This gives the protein CALGNPLPTVLYLLGSIGASDKLIF.

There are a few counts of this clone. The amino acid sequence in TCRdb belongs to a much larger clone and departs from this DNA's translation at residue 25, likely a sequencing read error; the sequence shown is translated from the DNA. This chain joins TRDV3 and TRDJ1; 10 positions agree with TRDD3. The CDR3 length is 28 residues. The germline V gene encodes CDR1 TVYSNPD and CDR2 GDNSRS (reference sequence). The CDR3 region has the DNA TGTGCCTTTCTGCGGCGATATTACTTGGACCCTCCTATAAGAGTGGGCTACTGGGGGATCAGATTCACCGATCAACTCATCTTT. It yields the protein CAFLRRYYLDPPIRVGYWGIRFTDQLIF.

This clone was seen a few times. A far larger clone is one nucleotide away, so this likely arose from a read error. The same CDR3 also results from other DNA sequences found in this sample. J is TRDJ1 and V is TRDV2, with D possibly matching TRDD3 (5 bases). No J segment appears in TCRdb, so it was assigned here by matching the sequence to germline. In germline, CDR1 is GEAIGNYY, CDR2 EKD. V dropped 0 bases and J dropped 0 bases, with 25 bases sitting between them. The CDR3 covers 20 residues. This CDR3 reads CACDTLQVGTGGQYTDKLIF. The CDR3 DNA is TGTGCCTGTGACACCCTTCAGGTGGGTACTGGTGGTCAATACACCGATAAACTCATCTTT.

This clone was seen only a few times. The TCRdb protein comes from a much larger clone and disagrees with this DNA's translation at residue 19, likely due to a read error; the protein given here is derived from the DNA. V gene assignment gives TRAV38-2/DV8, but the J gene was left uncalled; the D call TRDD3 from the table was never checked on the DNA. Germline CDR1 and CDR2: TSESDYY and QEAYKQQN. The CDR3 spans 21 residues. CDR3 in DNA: TGTGCTTATAGCCTTCCCCTCATCCTTCCCTTGGGGGACCTACTGTTAGATAAACCCATCTTT. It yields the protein CAYSLPLILPLGDLLLDKPIF.

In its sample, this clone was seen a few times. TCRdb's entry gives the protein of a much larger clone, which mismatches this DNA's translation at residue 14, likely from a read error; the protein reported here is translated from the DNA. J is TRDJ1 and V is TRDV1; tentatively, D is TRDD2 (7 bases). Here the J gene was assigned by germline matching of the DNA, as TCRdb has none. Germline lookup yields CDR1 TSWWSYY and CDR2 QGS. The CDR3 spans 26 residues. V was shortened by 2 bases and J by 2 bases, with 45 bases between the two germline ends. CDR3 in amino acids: CALGESRPSLSDWETPFYILTDKLIF. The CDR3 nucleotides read TGTGCTCTTGGGGAATCACGGCCTTCCTTATCCGACTGGGAGACTCCTTTTTACATTTTGACCGATAAACTCATCTTT.

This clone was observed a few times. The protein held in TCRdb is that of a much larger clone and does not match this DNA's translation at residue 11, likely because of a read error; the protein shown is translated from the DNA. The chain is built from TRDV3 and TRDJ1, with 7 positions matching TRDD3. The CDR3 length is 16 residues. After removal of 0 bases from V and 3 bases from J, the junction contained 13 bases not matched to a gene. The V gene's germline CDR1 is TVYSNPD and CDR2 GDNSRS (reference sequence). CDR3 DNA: TGTGCCTTTAGACGGTGGGGGAGCGCGTACGCCGATAAACTCATCTTT. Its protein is CAFRRWGSAYADKLIF.

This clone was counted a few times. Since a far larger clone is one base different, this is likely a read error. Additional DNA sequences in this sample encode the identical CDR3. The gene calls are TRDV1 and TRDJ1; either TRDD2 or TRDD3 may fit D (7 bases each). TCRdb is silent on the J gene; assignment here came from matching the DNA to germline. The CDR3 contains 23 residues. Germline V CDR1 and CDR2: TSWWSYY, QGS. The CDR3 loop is CALGEQLNSYGLYWGFSTDKLIF. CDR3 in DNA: TGTGCCCTTGGGGAACAACTTAATTCCTACGGACTATACTGGGGATTTAGCACCGATAAACTCATCTTT.

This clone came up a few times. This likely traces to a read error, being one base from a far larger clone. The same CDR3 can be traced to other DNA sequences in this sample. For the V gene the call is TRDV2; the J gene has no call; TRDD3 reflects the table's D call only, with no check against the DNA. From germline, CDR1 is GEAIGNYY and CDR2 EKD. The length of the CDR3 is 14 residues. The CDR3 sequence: CACGGGPYTDKLIF. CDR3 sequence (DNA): TGTGCCTGTGGTGGGGGACCGTACACCGATAAACTTATCTTT.

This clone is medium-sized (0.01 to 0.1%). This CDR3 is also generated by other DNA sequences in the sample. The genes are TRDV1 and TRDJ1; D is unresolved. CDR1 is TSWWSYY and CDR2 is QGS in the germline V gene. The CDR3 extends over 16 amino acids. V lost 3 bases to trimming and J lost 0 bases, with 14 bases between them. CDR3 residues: CALGDPFHPYTDKLIF. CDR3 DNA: TGTGCTCTTGGGGATCCATTCCATCCGTACACCGATAAACTCATCTTT.

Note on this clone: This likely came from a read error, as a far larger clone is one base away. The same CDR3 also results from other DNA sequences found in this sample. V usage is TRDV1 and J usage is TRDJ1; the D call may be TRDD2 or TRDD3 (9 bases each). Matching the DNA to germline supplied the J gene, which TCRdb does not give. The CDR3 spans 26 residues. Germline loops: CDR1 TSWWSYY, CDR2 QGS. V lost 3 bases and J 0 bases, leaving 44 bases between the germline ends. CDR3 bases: TGTGCTCTTGGGGAGTCTTTTACCTTCCTACAAGCCCCATATTGGGGGATAGACCAGAACACCGATAAACTCATCTTT. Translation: CALGESFTFLQAPYWGIDQNTDKLIF.

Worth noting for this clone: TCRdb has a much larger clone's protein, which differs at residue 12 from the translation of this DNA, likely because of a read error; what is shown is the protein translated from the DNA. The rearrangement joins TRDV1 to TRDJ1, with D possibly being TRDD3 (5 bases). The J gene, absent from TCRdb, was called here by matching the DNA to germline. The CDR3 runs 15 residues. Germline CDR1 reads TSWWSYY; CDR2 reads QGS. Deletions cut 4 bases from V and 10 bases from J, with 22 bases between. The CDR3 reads CALGVLRISSPRLIF. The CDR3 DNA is TGTGCTCTTGGGGTCCTCCGGATATCCTCTCCCAGACTCATCTTT.